This TCR beta chain was sequenced for a study of T cell responses to AZD1222 COVID-19 vaccine. The study, taken as a whole, reports: AZD1222 recipients seropositive at baseline numbered only five to seven.

The CDR3 loop spans 14 amino acids. Trimming removed 8 bases from V and 0 bases from J; junction bases left unmatched: 6. CDR1 LGHDT and CDR2 YNNKEL come from the germline V gene (reference sequence). Remarks on this clone: What it recognizes is unknown.

The assay was immunoSEQ multiplex PCR, and TCRdb's table has in-frame clones only and misses some. The sample has under 110,000 clones; about 90% are singletons. The chain is built from TRBV3-1 (or the pseudogene TRBV3-2) and TRBJ1-1; 7 positions match TRBD1. Sequences were derived from peripheral blood, sampled on day 0 of AZD1222 vaccination. This receptor was identified in an adult in good health. CDR3: CASGQAVLNTEAFF. CDR3 DNA sequence: TGTGCCAGCGGACAGGCAGTTTTGAACACTGAAGCTTTCTTT.